The 32 T cell receptor beta chains below were found in one sample sequenced in a study of PD-1 blockade in classical Hodgkin lymphoma. Time point reported: cycle 4 day 1 (C4D1), after 5 to 7 weeks of nivolumab. No patient escaped relapse after autologous stem cell transplantation, and brentuximab vedotin exposure varied. TCRdb's copy holds only in-frame clones and misses some; the assay was immunoSEQ multiplex PCR. Of 80,000 to 100,000 clones in the sample, 85% to 95% were seen once. The sample was peripheral blood mononuclear cells (PBMCs), taken before the fourth cycle of nivolumab. These receptors all stem from a human donor with classical Hodgkin lymphoma.

This chain uses TRBV10-2 with TRBJ1-1; 7 nucleotides line up with TRBD1. The CDR3 is 16 residues long. Losses at the gene ends were 3 bases for V and 1 base for J; bases not matched to a gene: 8. Germline values: CDR1 WSHSY, CDR2 SAAADI. Here the CDR3 DNA reads TGCGCCAGCAGTGATCCCCACAGGGGCGAGAACACTGAAGCTTTCTTT. Its protein product is CASSDPHRGENTEAFF.

This clone was detected only once. In DNA, the CDR3 is TGTGCCAGTAGTATCCCCGGCAGGAGAACTGAAGCTTTCTTT. Its protein product is CASSIPGRRTEAFF. The chain is built from TRBV19 and TRBJ1-1; D unclear. Trimming left V 3 bases short and J 5 bases short, with 13 bases between. The CDR3 is made up of 14 amino acids. CDR1 LNHDA and CDR2 SQIVND come from the germline V gene (reference sequence).

This clone has only a few counts. This chain links TRBV18 with TRBJ1-5; no clear D gene. This CDR3 spans 15 amino acids. Germline V gene data show CDR1 as KGHSH and CDR2 as LQKENI. The V gene lost 3 bases and the J gene lost 11 bases, with 20 bases spanning the gap. CDR3 sequence: CASSPSSGLIVAQHF. The CDR3 DNA follows: TGTGCCAGCTCACCCTCCTCCGGGCTGATAGTAGCCCAGCATTTT.

The chain employs TRBV28 and TRBJ2-1; tentative D call: TRBD2 (5 bases). In germline, CDR1 is MDHEN, CDR2 SYDVKM. The CDR3 loop spans 16 amino acids. Trimming stripped 2 bases from V and 3 bases from J, with 14 bases between. The CDR3 spells CASSLEPVLVYNEQFF. CDR3 nucleotides: TGTGCCAGCAGTTTAGAACCCGTACTAGTCTACAATGAGCAGTTCTTC.

The chain joins TRBV7-2 to TRBJ2-2, with a weak D call TRBD2 (6 bases). The V and J ends lost 3 bases and 4 bases respectively, with 6 bases between them. CDR1 and CDR2 from the germline V gene are SGHTA and FQGNSA. This CDR3 spans 13 amino acids. This CDR3 is CASSFSGTGELFF. The DNA for the CDR3 is TGTGCCAGCAGCTTTAGCGGCACCGGGGAGCTGTTTTTT. Combining the CDR3 with reference TRBV7-2 and TRBJ2-2 gives the whole variable domain GAGVSQSPSNKVTEKGKDVELRCDPISGHTALYWYRQSLGQGLEFLIYFQGNSAPDKSGLPSDRFSAERTGGSVSTLTIQRTQQEDSAVYLCASSFSGTGELFFGEGSRLTVL.

The chain joins TRBV11-3 to TRBJ1-3, with D possibly being TRBD1 (6 bases). The ends were cut back, 2 bases at V and 0 bases at J, with 14 bases in the middle. The germline gives CDR1 SGHNT, CDR2 YENEEA. The CDR3 consists of 17 residues. Here the CDR3 DNA reads TGTGCCAGCAGCTTACGTGGCGGGGGGCCCTCTGGAAACACCATATATTTT. Amino acids: CASSLRGGGPSGNTIYF.

This chain connects TRBV9 to TRBJ2-1; D unclear. The V gene lost 1 base and the J gene lost 9 bases, with 11 bases spanning the gap. This CDR3 region has 13 residues. Germline V gene lookup returns CDR1 SGDLS and CDR2 YYNGEE. CDR3 protein: CASSVRAPSEQFF. CDR3 nucleotides: TGTGCCAGCAGCGTACGGGCTCCCAGTGAGCAGTTCTTC.

This chain connects TRBV2 to TRBJ2-5; TRBD2 might be the D (5 bases). This CDR3 comprises 13 residues. Looked up from germline, CDR1 is SNHLY and CDR2 is FYNNEI. V was cut by 6 bases and J by 2 bases, with 10 bases left in between. CDR3 in amino acids: CASRTDYQETQYF. The DNA of the CDR3 is TGTGCCAGCAGAACTGACTATCAAGAGACCCAGTACTTC.

This clone has more than one count but fewer than ten. The chain is built from TRBV2 and TRBJ1-5, with no clear D. Germline V gene lookup returns CDR1 SNHLY and CDR2 FYNNEI. Trimming stripped 4 bases from V and 1 base from J, with 5 bases between. The length of the CDR3 is 13 residues. The CDR3, as DNA: TGTGCCAGCAGTGGAGGCAGCAATCAGCCCCAGCATTTT. Its translation is CASSGGSNQPQHF.

The J gene is TRBJ2-1, the V gene TRBV28; the D is unclear. CDR1 and CDR2 from the germline V gene are MDHEN and SYDVKM. The CDR3 runs 14 residues. Trimming took off 6 bases at V and 0 bases at J, with 9 bases between the two ends. The chain's CDR3 is CASRDKSSYNEQFF. The CDR3 DNA reads TGTGCCAGCAGAGACAAGAGCTCCTACAATGAGCAGTTCTTC.

The chain has TRBV27 and TRBJ1-2; 10 bases are a match to TRBD1. V gave up 2 bases and J gave up 5 bases; unmatched junction bases: 2. The CDR3 is made up of 14 amino acids. Germline V gene data show CDR1 as MNHEY and CDR2 as SMNVEV (reference sequence). This CDR3 reads CASSLKGQGYGYTF. CDR3 nucleotide sequence: TGTGCCAGCAGTTTAAAGGGACAGGGGTATGGCTACACCTTC.

V usage is TRBV29-1 and J usage is TRBJ1-5; the D is unclear. The CDR3 contains 15 residues. The germline gives CDR1 SQVTM, CDR2 ANQGSEA. CDR3 sequence (DNA): TGCACCCTGCCCGAGGGATTAACTAGCAATCAGCCCCAGCATTTT. Translating gives CTLPEGLTSNQPQHF.

This chain connects TRBV2 to TRBJ2-2; TRBD1 matches at 7 bases. Germline trimming cut 11 bases from V and 0 bases from J; bases unmatched to any gene: 6. The germline V gene encodes CDR1 SNHLY and CDR2 FYNNEI. The CDR3 length is 14 residues. The CDR3 DNA reads as TGTGCCTACCGACAGGGAGCGAACACCGGGGAGCTGTTTTTT. It translates to CAYRQGANTGELFF.

The V gene is TRBV6-1, the J gene TRBJ2-6; D possibly corresponds to TRBD1 (5 bases). This CDR3 is 17 amino acids long. The ends were cut back, 2 bases at V and 4 bases at J, with 15 bases in the middle. Looked up from germline, CDR1 is MNHNS and CDR2 is SASEGT. The CDR3 sequence: CASSEFPPRQGANVLTF. For the CDR3, the DNA is TGTGCCAGCAGTGAATTTCCCCCGCGACAGGGGGCCAACGTCCTGACTTTC.

V gene TRBV6-4 combines with J gene TRBJ2-3; the match to TRBD2 covers 11 bases. This CDR3 has 16 amino acids. In germline, CDR1 is MRHNA, CDR2 SNTAGT. Trimming at V came to 3 bases and at J to 2 bases, leaving 4 bases not matched to a gene. The CDR3 nucleotides read TGTGCCAGCAGTGATCTAGCGGGAGGAACCACAGATACGCAGTATTTT. This codes for CASSDLAGGTTDTQYF.

The chain recombines TRBV18 with TRBJ2-2; 8 positions agree with TRBD2. This CDR3 region has 15 residues. Trimming removed 7 bases from V and 1 base from J; junction bases left unmatched: 5. Germline assignment: CDR1 KGHSH and CDR2 LQKENI. CDR3 in amino acids: CASFLTSGNTGELFF. The DNA for the CDR3 is TGTGCCAGCTTTCTTACTAGCGGGAACACCGGGGAGCTGTTTTTT.

This rearrangement joins TRBV28 to TRBJ1-3, with D possibly being TRBD1 (5 bases). Germline CDR1 and CDR2: MDHEN and SYDVKM. The V end lost 5 bases, the J end lost 0 bases, and 11 bases lay between the germline ends. CDR3 length: 15 amino acids. The CDR3 region is CASSVTGSSGNTIYF. The DNA for the CDR3 is TGTGCCAGCAGTGTCACAGGAAGCTCTGGAAACACCATATATTTT.

J is TRBJ2-2 and V is TRBV7-9; no firm D call. This CDR3 is built from 16 residues. Per the germline V gene, CDR1 is SEHNR and CDR2 is FQNEAQ (reference sequence). Trimming shortened V by 7 bases and J by 1 base, and 16 bases separated the two germline ends. The CDR3 sequence: CASTINRQMNTGELFF. The CDR3 nucleotides are TGTGCCAGCACCATTAACCGGCAAATGAACACCGGGGAGCTGTTTTTT. The whole variable domain, filled in from reference TRBV7-9 and TRBJ2-2, reads DTGVSQNPRHKITKRGQNVTFRCDPISEHNRLYWYRQTLGQGPEFLTYFQNEAQLEKSRLLSDRFSAERPKGSFSTLEIQRTEQGDSAMYLCASTINRQMNTGELFFGEGSRLTVL.

J is TRBJ2-2 and V is TRBV9; possible D gene TRBD2, 5 bases. Germline V gene lookup returns CDR1 SGDLS and CDR2 YYNGEE. The CDR3 has 14 residues. The germline V and J ends were trimmed by 2 bases and 4 bases, with 9 bases remaining between them. The CDR3 loop reads CASSVGVGTGELFF. The CDR3 region has the DNA TGTGCCAGCAGCGTCGGGGTCGGCACCGGGGAGCTGTTTTTT.

The rearrangement uses TRBV10-3 and TRBJ2-1; 11 nucleotides align to TRBD1. This CDR3 region has 15 residues. J gave up 8 bases and V 3 bases, and 6 bases lay outside the gene matches. Germline values: CDR1 ENHRY, CDR2 SYGVKD. The CDR3 protein is CAISERTGGIDEQFF. The CDR3 nucleotides read TGTGCCATCAGTGAACGGACAGGGGGCATTGATGAGCAGTTCTTC.

This chain joins TRBV7-9 and TRBJ2-5; D might be TRBD2 (5 bases). The germline gives CDR1 SEHNR, CDR2 FQNEAQ (reference sequence). The V end lost 6 bases, the J end lost 5 bases, and 13 bases lay between the germline ends. The CDR3 has 13 amino acids. The DNA of the CDR3 is TGTGCCAGCAGAGCGGCCCGTTGGGAGACCCAGTACTTC. Translating gives CASRAARWETQYF.

This clone was detected only once. This rearrangement joins TRBV6-5 to TRBJ1-1; D not certain. The V end was cut by 0 bases, the J end by 1 base, with 9 bases between. The CDR3 sequence is 15 residues long. From germline, CDR1 is MNHEY and CDR2 SVGAGI. CDR3 region: CASSYSTNQNTEAFF. The DNA of the CDR3 is TGTGCCAGCAGTTACTCGACAAACCAGAACACTGAAGCTTTCTTT.

The chain has TRBV6-1 and TRBJ1-1, with D maybe TRBD1 (5 bases). CDR1 and CDR2 from the germline V gene are MNHNS and SASEGT. Trimming took 2 bases from V and 5 from J, leaving 12 bases between them. The CDR3 totals 14 residues. In DNA form, the CDR3 reads TGTGCCAGCAGTGAATCGGGGGTTATGACTGAAGCTTTCTTT. Its protein product is CASSESGVMTEAFF.

This rearrangement joins TRBV28 to TRBJ2-7; 7 nucleotides line up with TRBD1. This CDR3 has 16 residues. Trimming cost V 3 bases and J 0 bases; bases outside gene matches: 8. Germline V gives CDR1 MDHEN, CDR2 SYDVKM. The CDR3 spells CASSFPGQISSYEQYF. The CDR3, as DNA: TGTGCCAGCAGTTTTCCGGGACAGATATCCTCCTACGAGCAGTACTTC.

V gene TRBV6-5 combines with J gene TRBJ1-1, with TRBD1 matching over 7 bases. The germline gives CDR1 MNHEY, CDR2 SVGAGI. CDR3 size: 15 residues. J was trimmed by 3 bases and V by 8 bases; bases with no gene match: 12. This CDR3 reads CASRGTAVLDTEAFF. As DNA, the CDR3 is TGTGCCAGCCGCGGGACAGCGGTGTTGGACACTGAAGCTTTCTTT.

The rearrangement joins TRBV5-8 to TRBJ1-3; D gene unclear. From germline, CDR1 is SGHTS and CDR2 YDEGEE. There are 14 residues in the CDR3. V lost 5 bases, J lost 0 bases, and 9 bases lay in between. The CDR3 DNA sequence: TGTGCCAGCAGAACGATCTACTCTGGAAACACCATATATTTT. Encoded protein: CASRTIYSGNTIYF.

The V and J genes are TRBV19 and TRBJ2-7, with D perhaps matching TRBD2 (6 bases). The CDR3 has 14 residues. The V end lost 7 bases, the J end lost 0 bases, and 13 bases lay between the germline ends. Germline V lookup: CDR1 LNHDA, CDR2 SQIVND (reference sequence). CDR3 in DNA: TGTGCCAGTACCCCCGCCGGGAGCTCCTACGAGCAGTACTTC. Translated, it gives CASTPAGSSYEQYF. Variable domain in full (rest from reference TRBV19 and TRBJ2-7): DGGITQSPKYLFRKEGQNVTLSCEQNLNHDAMYWYRQDPGQGLRLIYYSQIVNDFQKGDIAEGYSVSREKKESFPLTVTSAQKNPTAFYLCASTPAGSSYEQYFGPGTRLTVT.

The gene calls are TRBV5-1 and TRBJ1-4, with a weak D call TRBD1 (6 bases). This CDR3 contains 15 residues. V was trimmed by 0 bases and J by 11 bases, leaving 17 bases between them. Germline lookup yields CDR1 SGHRS and CDR2 YFSETQ. Written as DNA, the CDR3 is TGCGCCAGCAGCTTGGAGGGTGTAGTGGACAGTAAACTGTTTTTT. Translated, it gives CASSLEGVVDSKLFF.

The chain joins TRBV5-1 to TRBJ2-2; 8 bases are shared with TRBD1. V lost 4 bases to trimming and J lost 4 bases; unmatched junction nucleotides: 6. The V gene's germline CDR1 is SGHRS and CDR2 YFSETQ. The CDR3 length is 15 residues. As DNA, the CDR3 is TGCGCCAGCAGCCCACAGGGGGAAGGCACCGGGGAGCTGTTTTTT. It encodes CASSPQGEGTGELFF.

The chain links TRBV27 to TRBJ2-1, with a possible D match to TRBD2 (5 bases). There are 13 residues in the CDR3. Germline CDR1 reads MNHEY; CDR2 reads SMNVEV (reference sequence). Trimming removed 6 bases at V and 9 bases at J, with 15 bases between. The CDR3, as DNA: TGTGCCAGCAGCGATTCCCGGAGGATTGAGCAGTTCTTC. It is translated as CASSDSRRIEQFF.

This clone was detected once. The chain has TRBV27 and TRBJ1-1, with D possibly being TRBD1 (5 bases). Trimming removed 2 bases at V and 9 bases at J, with 16 bases between. The CDR3 runs to 14 residues. Germline V gene data show CDR1 as MNHEY and CDR2 as SMNVEV (reference sequence). Written as DNA, the CDR3 is TGTGCCAGCAGTTTAGTGTACGACAGCTCCCAAGCTTTCTTT. This encodes CASSLVYDSSQAFF.

The genes are TRBV28 and TRBJ2-3; 10 positions match TRBD1. Trimming removed 6 bases from V and 6 bases from J; junction bases left unmatched: 9. The length of the CDR3 is 15 residues. CDR1 is MDHEN and CDR2 is SYDVKM in the germline V gene. The CDR3 is CASSLDRGRSDTQYF. The CDR3 DNA is TGTGCCAGCAGCCTCGACAGGGGGCGCTCGGATACGCAGTATTTT.